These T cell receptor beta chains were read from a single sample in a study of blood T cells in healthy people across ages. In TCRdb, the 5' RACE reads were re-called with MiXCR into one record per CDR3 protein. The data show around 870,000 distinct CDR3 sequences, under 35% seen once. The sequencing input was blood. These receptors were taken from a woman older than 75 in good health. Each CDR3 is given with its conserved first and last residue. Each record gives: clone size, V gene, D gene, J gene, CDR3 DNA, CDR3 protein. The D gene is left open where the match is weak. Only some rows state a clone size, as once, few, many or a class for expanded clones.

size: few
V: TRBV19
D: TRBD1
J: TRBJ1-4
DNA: TGTGCCAGTAGCAGGACAGGGGATCGCGAAAAACTGTTTTTT
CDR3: CASSRTGDREKLFF

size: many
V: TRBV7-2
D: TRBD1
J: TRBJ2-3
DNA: TGTGCCAGCAGCTTAGACCAGGGGGTCACAGATACGCAGTATTTT
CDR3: CASSLDQGVTDTQYF

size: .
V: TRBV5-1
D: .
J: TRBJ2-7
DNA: TGCGCCAGCAGCGCCGACCGGGCTACCTACGAGCAGTACTTC
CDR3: CASSADRATYEQYF

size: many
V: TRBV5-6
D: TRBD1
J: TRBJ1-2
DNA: TGTGCCAGCAGCCCTCCCGGACAGGGCTGGGGCTACACCTTC
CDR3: CASSPPGQGWGYTF

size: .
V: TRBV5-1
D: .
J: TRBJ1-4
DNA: TGCGCCAGCGCCACAAGACCAACAGCAACTAATGAAAAACTGTTTTTT
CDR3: CASATRPTATNEKLFF

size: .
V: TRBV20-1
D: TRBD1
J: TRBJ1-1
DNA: TGCAGTGCTAGAGAACAGGGGGCATTGAACACTGAAGCTTTCTTT
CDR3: CSAREQGALNTEAFF

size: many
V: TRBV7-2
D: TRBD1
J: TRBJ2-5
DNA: TGCGCCAGCAGCCTTCGGGACAGACAAGAGACCCAGTACTTC
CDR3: CASSLRDRQETQYF

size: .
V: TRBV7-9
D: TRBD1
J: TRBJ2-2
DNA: TGTGCCAGCAGCTCCGGACAGGGTGGTGTCACCGGGGAGCGGTTTTTT
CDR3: CASSSGQGGVTGERFF

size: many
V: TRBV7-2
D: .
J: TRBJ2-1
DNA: TGTGCCAGCAGCTCCCTTAAGATCATTTCCGAGTCCTACAATGAGCAGTTCTTC
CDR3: CASSSLKIISESYNEQFF

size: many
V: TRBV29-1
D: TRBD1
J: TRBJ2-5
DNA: TGCAGCGTTAAACAGGGGCTGCAAGAGACCCAGTACTTC
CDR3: CSVKQGLQETQYF

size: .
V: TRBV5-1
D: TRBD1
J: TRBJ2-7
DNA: TGCGCCAGCAGCTCCCAGGGACAGGCCGACGAGCAGTACTTC
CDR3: CASSSQGQADEQYF

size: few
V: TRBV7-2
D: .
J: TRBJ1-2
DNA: TGTGCCAGCAGCTCCCCGGGAGGAGGTAACTATGGCTACACCTTC
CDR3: CASSSPGGGNYGYTF

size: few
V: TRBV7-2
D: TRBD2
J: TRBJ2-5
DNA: TGTGCCAGCAGCTTATCGGCTAGCGGGGGGACCGGGCAAGAGACCCAGTACTTC
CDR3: CASSLSASGGTGQETQYF

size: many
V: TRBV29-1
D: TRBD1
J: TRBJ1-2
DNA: TGCAGCGTTGATGGGACAGGGTCCGGCTATGGCTACACCTTC
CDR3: CSVDGTGSGYGYTF

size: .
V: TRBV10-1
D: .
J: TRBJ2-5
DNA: TGCGCCAGCAGTGAGGTCGGTAAGGCTTTTAATGAGCAGTACTTC
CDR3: CASSEVGKAFNEQYF

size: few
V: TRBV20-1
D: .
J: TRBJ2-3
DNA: TGCAGTGCTAGAGATTGGAGGGCGGCCAGCACAGATGCGCAGTATTTT
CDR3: CSARDWRAASTDAQYF

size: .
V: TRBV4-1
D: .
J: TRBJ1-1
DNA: TGCGCCAGCAGCCAAGATCGGTCAGTGAGGAACACTGAAGCTTTCTTT
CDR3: CASSQDRSVRNTEAFF

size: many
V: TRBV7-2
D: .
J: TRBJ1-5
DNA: TGTGCCAGCAGCCGGGACGGGTTTGGCAATCAGCCCCAGCATTTT
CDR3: CASSRDGFGNQPQHF

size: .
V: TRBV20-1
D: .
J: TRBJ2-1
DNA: TGCAGTGCATCCCTGGGGCCCTCCTACAATGAGCAGTTCTTC
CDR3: CSASLGPSYNEQFF

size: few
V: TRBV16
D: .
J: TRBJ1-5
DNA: TGTGCCAGCAGCCCACCGAGGGGGACCAATCAGCCCCAGCATTTT
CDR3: CASSPPRGTNQPQHF

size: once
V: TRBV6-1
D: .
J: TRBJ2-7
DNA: TGTGCCAGCAGGGGAAGGAGCTCCTACGAGCAGTACTTC
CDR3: CASRGRSSYEQYF

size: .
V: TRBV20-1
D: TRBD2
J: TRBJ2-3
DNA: TGCAGTGCTATGGAGCGGGAGGGGAAATCAACGCAGTATTTT
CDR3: CSAMEREGKSTQYF

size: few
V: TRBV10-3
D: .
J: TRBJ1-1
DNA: TGTGCCATCAGTGAGTCCTTAAGGCCTAACATGAACACTGAAGCTTTCTTT
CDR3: CAISESLRPNMNTEAFF

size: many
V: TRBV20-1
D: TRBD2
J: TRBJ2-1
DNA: TGCAGTGCTAGCGGGGGGGCCAGAAATGAGCAGTTCTTC
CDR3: CSASGGARNEQFF

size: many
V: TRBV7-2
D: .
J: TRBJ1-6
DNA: TGTGCCAGCAGGCTGGCGACAGCCTCCTATAATTCACCCCTCCACTTT
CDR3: CASRLATASYNSPLHF

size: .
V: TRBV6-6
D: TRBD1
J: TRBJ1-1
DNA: TGTGCCAGCAGTGCACAACCGGGACAGGGCAGTGAAGCTTTCTTT
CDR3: CASSAQPGQGSEAFF

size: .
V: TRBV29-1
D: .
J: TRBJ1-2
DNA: TGCAGCGTTGATACAGGTGGCTACACCTTC
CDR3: CSVDTGGYTF

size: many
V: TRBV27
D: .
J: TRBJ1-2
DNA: TGTGCCAGCAGTTTGGGGGGCACTCATGGCTACACCTTC
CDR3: CASSLGGTHGYTF

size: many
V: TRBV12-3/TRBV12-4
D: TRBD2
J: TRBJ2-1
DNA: TGTGCCAGCAGTTTGCGGGGTAAAGGGGCGGGGGGCCCGTCCTACAATGAGCAGTTCTTC
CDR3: CASSLRGKGAGGPSYNEQFF

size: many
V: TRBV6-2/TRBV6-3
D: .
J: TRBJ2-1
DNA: TGTGCCAGCAATCTCAGGGGTTCCTACAATGAGCAGTTCTTC
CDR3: CASNLRGSYNEQFF

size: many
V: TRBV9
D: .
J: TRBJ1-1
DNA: TGTGCCAGCAGCCCCGAAGGAGCCCGGAACACTGAAGCTTTCTTT
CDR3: CASSPEGARNTEAFF

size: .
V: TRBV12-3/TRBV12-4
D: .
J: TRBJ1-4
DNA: TGTGCCAGCAGTATCAGAATGTCTAATGAAAAACTGTTTTTT
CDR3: CASSIRMSNEKLFF

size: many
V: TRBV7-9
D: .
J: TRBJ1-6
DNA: TGTGCCAGCAGCGAGACAGATTCACCCCTCCACTTT
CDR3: CASSETDSPLHF

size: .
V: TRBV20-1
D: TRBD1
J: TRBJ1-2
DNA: TGCACTAGGATGAGATCCGGGACAGGGCTGAGCGGCTACACCTTC
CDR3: CTRMRSGTGLSGYTF

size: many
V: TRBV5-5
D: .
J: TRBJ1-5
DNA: TGTGCCAGCAGCTTGCTCCGGGACAATCAGCCCCAGCATTTT
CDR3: CASSLLRDNQPQHF

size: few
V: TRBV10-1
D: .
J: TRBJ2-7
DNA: TGCGCCAGCAGTGTCGGTTGGTACAGGGCGGGGAATGAGCAGTACTTC
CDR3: CASSVGWYRAGNEQYF